A selection of T cell receptor beta chains follows, all from one sample in a study of blood T cell repertoires in COVID-19. Produced via immunoSEQ multiplex PCR; TCRdb's table is partial and in-frame only. Here the sample spans under 150,000 clones, about 87% being singletons. Specimen: PBMCs or T cells enriched from blood (not recorded which). The receptors come from a man aged 45-60 years in a cohort exposed to, infected with or recovered from COVID-19 (not recorded which). The CDR3 runs from the conserved cysteine through the conserved F or W. The D gene is left open where the match is weak. Expanded clones get a size class; other rows say once, few or many, or leave the size out.

NA	TRBV5-1	TRBJ2-5	NA	CASSKASGGGETQYF	TGCGCCAGCAGCAAGGCTAGCGGAGGGGGGGAGACCCAGTACTTC
NA	TRBV4-3	TRBJ1-2	NA	CASSQDWGTFYGYTF	TGCGCCAGCAGCCAAGATTGGGGGACTTTTTATGGCTACACCTTC
NA	TRBV4-1	TRBJ1-1	NA	CASSQEVPVMNTEAFF	TGCGCCAGCAGCCAAGAGGTCCCAGTAATGAACACTGAAGCTTTCTTT
NA	TRBV24-1	TRBJ2-3	NA	CATSDSYIPDTQYF	TGTGCCACCAGTGACAGTTACATTCCGGATACGCAGTATTTT
NA	TRBV6-5	TRBJ2-7	NA	CASSLQGSRSYEQYF	TGTGCCAGCAGTTTGCAGGGGAGTAGGTCCTACGAGCAGTACTTC
NA	TRBV10-3	TRBJ2-2	NA	CAISGHYRTGGAGELFF	TGTGCCATCAGTGGCCACTACCGGACAGGAGGGGCCGGGGAGCTGTTTTTT
NA	TRBV7-2	TRBJ2-5	NA	CASSLVSGIQETQYF	TGTGCCAGCAGCTTGGTGTCAGGGATCCAAGAGACCCAGTACTTC
TRBD2	TRBV18	TRBJ2-5	NA	CASSPLSGTLETQYF	TGTGCCAGCTCACCACTTAGCGGGACATTGGAGACCCAGTACTTC
NA	TRBV10-3	TRBJ1-1	NA	CAIGSDRQNTEAFF	TGTGCCATCGGATCCGACAGGCAGAACACTGAAGCTTTCTTT
TRBD1	TRBV6-5	TRBJ2-1	NA	CASTAGTGGFHEQFF	TGTGCCAGCACCGCCGGGACAGGGGGCTTTCATGAGCAGTTCTTC
NA	TRBV12-3/TRBV12-4	TRBJ1-1	few	CASRPSGNTEAFF	TGTGCCAGCAGACCCTCAGGGAACACTGAAGCTTTCTTT
NA	TRBV24-1	TRBJ2-2	NA	CATMDRNTGELFF	TGTGCCACGATGGACAGGAACACCGGGGAGCTGTTTTTT
TRBD2	TRBV30	TRBJ2-3	few	CAWSEEAGGPDTQYF	TGTGCCTGGAGTGAAGAAGCGGGGGGCCCAGATACGCAGTATTTT
NA	TRBV6-5	TRBJ1-6	NA	CASSYNGGLGSPLHF	TGTGCCAGCAGTTATAATGGGGGGTTAGGGTCACCCCTCCACTTT
NA	TRBV4-3	TRBJ2-7	NA	CASSQDGAESSYEQYF	TGCGCCAGCAGCCAAGATGGAGCGGAAAGCTCCTACGAGCAGTACTTC
NA	TRBV7-3	TRBJ2-5	NA	CASSPRGAGKRETQYF	TGTGCCAGCAGCCCCCGGGGGGCGGGAAAACGAGAGACCCAGTACTTC
TRBD1	TRBV7-8	TRBJ2-1	NA	CASSQQDRGGEFF	TGTGCCAGCAGCCAACAGGACAGGGGTGGGGAGTTCTTC
TRBD1	TRBV4-3	TRBJ2-7	NA	CASSLLGTGSSYEQYF	TGCGCCAGCAGCCTCCTCGGGACAGGGAGCTCCTACGAGCAGTACTTC
TRBD1	TRBV5-1	TRBJ2-7	NA	CASSLDTGAEQYF	TGCGCCAGCAGCTTGGATACAGGGGCCGAGCAGTACTTC
NA	TRBV20-1	TRBJ2-7	once	CSAIGGYEQYF	TGCAGTGCTATCGGAGGTTACGAGCAGTACTTC
NA	TRBV5-1	TRBJ2-1	NA	CASSPGAGGGVTGEQFF	TGCGCCAGCAGCCCGGGGGCTGGCGGGGGAGTCACCGGTGAGCAGTTCTTC
TRBD2	TRBV7-7	TRBJ2-1	NA	CASSKSGSSYNEQFF	TGTGCCAGCAGCAAAAGCGGGAGCTCCTACAATGAGCAGTTCTTC
TRBD1	TRBV18	TRBJ1-1	NA	CASSPRPFDRAYTEAFF	TGTGCCAGCTCACCCAGGCCCTTTGACAGGGCTTACACTGAAGCTTTCTTT
NA	TRBV5-4	TRBJ2-1	NA	CASSWGVANEQFF	TGTGCCAGCAGCTGGGGGGTTGCAAATGAGCAGTTCTTC
TRBD2	TRBV9	TRBJ2-5	NA	CASSAPWGEAGALTQETQYF	TGTGCCAGCAGCGCCCCCTGGGGGGAAGCGGGGGCCCTAACCCAAGAGACCCAGTACTTC
TRBD1	TRBV7-9	TRBJ1-3	NA	CASSWNDRGIGNTIYF	TGTGCCAGCAGCTGGAATGACAGGGGGATTGGAAACACCATATATTTT
NA	TRBV4-1	TRBJ2-7	NA	CASSQTSAGEQYF	TGCGCCAGCAGCCAGACTAGTGCCGGCGAGCAGTACTTC
NA	TRBV2	TRBJ2-3	NA	CASSEGVGASSTDTQYF	TGTGCCAGCAGTGAAGGTGTGGGAGCTTCTAGCACAGATACGCAGTATTTT
NA	TRBV2	TRBJ2-5	NA	CASKEEGETQYF	TGTGCCAGCAAGGAGGAGGGGGAGACCCAGTACTTC
TRBD1	TRBV5-1	TRBJ1-1	NA	CASSLQPGQGTGTEAFF	TGCGCCAGCAGCTTACAACCGGGACAGGGGACCGGGACTGAAGCTTTCTTT
TRBD2	TRBV19	TRBJ2-3	NA	CASSPGAGSWTSSLDTQYF	TGTGCCAGTAGCCCGGGTGCGGGTTCATGGACTAGCAGTCTGGATACGCAGTATTTT